These 9 T cell receptor beta chains came from one sample sequenced in a study of circulating CD8 cells and anti-PD-1 response in melanoma. Sorting of live CD3+CD8+TCRalphabeta+ cells by PD-1 and/or TIGIT gave four subsets. Using roughly 16 ng of total RNA, TCR libraries were made with the QIAseq Immune Repertoire TCR panel. TCRdb re-called the reads through MiXCR, storing one row per CDR3 protein. Altogether some 1,300 distinct CDR3 sequences are present, around 5.9% being singletons, with the ten largest covering about 11%. The starting material was CD8+ T cells from PBMCs, obtained at baseline or after one month of anti-PD-1 therapy (not recorded which). These receptors were collected from a human donor with melanoma.

This clonotype was seen a handful of times. The V gene is TRBV4-2, the J gene TRBJ2-7, with D possibly being TRBD2 (7 bases). The CDR3 contains 16 residues. Trimming left V 0 bases short and J 3 bases short, with 15 bases between. Germline V gives CDR1 LGHNA, CDR2 YNFKEQ. The CDR3 region is CASSQDGQGTIYEQYF. DNA for the CDR3: TGTGCCAGCAGCCAAGATGGCCAGGGGACTATCTACGAGCAGTACTTC.

This clonotype was found a few times. One base away lies a much larger clone, so this may be a sequencing read error. CDR3 sequence reads: CASSRNGDPYNEQFF. The CDR3 DNA is TGTGCCAGTAGTAGGAACGGAGACCCCTACAATGAGCAGTTCTTC. The chain carries TRBV19 and TRBJ2-1; D call uncertain. This CDR3 is built from 15 residues. V shed 4 bases and J shed 2 bases, with 12 bases lying between them. Germline V gene data show CDR1 as LNHDA and CDR2 as SQIVND (reference sequence). The whole variable domain, filled in from reference TRBV19 and TRBJ2-1, reads DGGITQSPKYLFRKEGQNVTLSCEQNLNHDAMYWYRQDPGQGLRLIYYSQIVNDFQKGDIAEGYSVSREKKESFPLTVTSAQKNPTAFYLCASSRNGDPYNEQFFGPGTRLTVL.

This clonotype is medium-sized within its sample. The rearrangement links TRBV15 to TRBJ2-3; 7 nucleotides match TRBD1. The CDR3 contains 13 residues. Per germline, CDR1 LNHNV and CDR2 YYDKDF (reference sequence). The V and J ends lost 7 bases and 2 bases, in that order; junction bases with no gene match: 3. CDR3 DNA: TGTGCCACCACCGGGACAGACACAGATACGCAGTATTTT. Its protein is CATTGTDTDTQYF.

By its share, this clonotype is large. This sequence joins TRBV7-2 and TRBJ2-1; D is possibly TRBD2 (5 bases). This CDR3 is built from 14 residues. V was clipped by 1 base and J by 4 bases, with 8 bases between them. CDR1 SGHTA and CDR2 FQGNSA come from the germline V gene. CDR3 nucleotide sequence: TGTGCCAGCAGCTTAGGACGGACTTACAATGAGCAGTTCTTC. Protein: CASSLGRTYNEQFF.

By its share, this clonotype is medium-sized (0.01 to 0.1%). The J gene is TRBJ1-1, the V gene TRBV7-6; D might be TRBD1 (5 bases). The CDR3 totals 13 residues. V dropped 5 bases and J dropped 7 bases, with 14 bases sitting between them. The germline V gene encodes CDR1 SGHVS and CDR2 FNYEAQ. CDR3 DNA sequence: TGTGCCAGCAGCCAGATAAGGGGCCATGAAGCTTTCTTT. Protein sequence: CASSQIRGHEAFF.

This clonotype is labeled as medium-sized. V gene TRBV5-5 combines with J gene TRBJ1-4; no firm D call. Germline V gene sequence: CDR1 SGHKS, CDR2 YYEKEE (reference sequence). This CDR3 comprises 16 residues. V dropped 3 bases and J dropped 4 bases, with 16 bases sitting between them. DNA of the CDR3: TGTGCCAGCAGCTCCAAATTAGACGGACTTAATGAAAAACTGTTTTTT. Protein product: CASSSKLDGLNEKLFF.

Judged by abundance, this clonotype is medium-sized. The chain is built from TRBV29-1 and TRBJ1-1; possible D gene TRBD1, 5 bases. The CDR3 loop spans 12 amino acids. Germline assignment: CDR1 SQVTM and CDR2 ANQGSEA. Trimming pared 7 bases from V and 1 base from J, leaving 10 bases between. CDR3 loop: CSGLGRNTEAFF. CDR3 coding DNA: TGCAGCGGACTGGGACGGAACACTGAAGCTTTCTTT. Variable domain in full (rest from reference TRBV29-1 and TRBJ1-1): SAVISQKPSRDICQRGTSLTIQCQVDSQVTMMFWYRQQPGQSLTLIATANQGSEATYESGFVIDKFPISRPNLTFSTLTVSNMSPEDSSIYLCSGLGRNTEAFFGQGTRLTVV.

This clonotype is medium-sized within its sample. The chain has TRBV11-2 and TRBJ2-3; D gene ambiguous. V was clipped by 1 base and J by 3 bases, with 2 bases between them. This CDR3 has 12 amino acids. Germline V lookup: CDR1 SGHAT, CDR2 FQNNGV. The CDR3 protein is CASSLGTDTQYF. The CDR3 DNA follows: TGTGCCAGCAGCTTAGGAACAGATACGCAGTATTTT.

This clonotype is medium-sized (0.01 to 0.1%) in the sample. V usage is TRBV9 and J usage is TRBJ2-1; the match to TRBD2 covers 12 bases. Germline trimming cut 6 bases from V and 10 bases from J; bases unmatched to any gene: 11. CDR3 size: 15 residues. In germline, CDR1 is SGDLS, CDR2 YYNGEE. The CDR3 is CASTGRTSGVGEQFF. In DNA form, the CDR3 reads TGTGCCAGCACCGGGAGGACTAGCGGGGTTGGGGAGCAGTTCTTC.